Here is one T cell receptor (beta chain) with its context. The data are from a study of blood T cell repertoires in COVID-19. About the research overall: The analysed material was cDNA or gDNA that came from T cells, B-cell-depleted T cells, or PBMCs.

Assay used: immunoSEQ multiplex PCR; TCRdb lists only in-frame clones, some missing. The table records 65,000 to 85,000 clones, around 91% of them present only once. The clonotype was recovered from a human donor in a cohort sampled during active COVID-19. The sequencing sample was made of peripheral blood.

The CDR3 protein is CASSLAGGSPYEQYF. The CDR3 region has the DNA TGTGCCAGCAGCTTGGCAGGGGGTAGCCCCTACGAGCAGTACTTC. V usage is TRBV5-6 and J usage is TRBJ2-7; 7 bases are shared with TRBD1. The trim removed 0 bases at V and 2 bases at J, leaving 5 bases unmatched. CDR3 length equals 15 residues. In germline, CDR1 is SGHDT, CDR2 YYEEEE.